The TCR beta chain under discussion was sequenced for a study of cytomegalovirus exposure and HLA in healthy donors. Study background: The approximately 610 first-cohort repertoires shared a platform with the 120 validation repertoires, as reported in a later analysis. The study, taken as a whole, reports: As confirmed in vitro, three CMV-associated chains were specific for CMV antigens. According to a subsequent analysis, TCR clusters from the first cohort were inclined to appear together in the roughly 120 validation repertoires.

Per germline, CDR1 MNHEY and CDR2 SMNVEV (reference sequence). With 7 bases clipped from V and 2 bases from J, the junction kept 5 bases outside the gene matches. The CDR3 covers 14 residues. The assay was immunoSEQ multiplex PCR, and TCRdb's table has in-frame clones only and misses some. The sample lists some 180,000 clones; more than 75% were seen once. The donors were part of the roughly 130-subject validation cohort, which stood apart from the roughly 700-subject first cohort. Regarding this clone: Its antigen remains unknown.

This TCR was sampled from a man younger than 45 in good health and CMV-seropositive. Source material: PBMCs. V usage is TRBV27 and J usage is TRBJ2-7; 10 nucleotides agree with TRBD2. CDR3 sequence: CASKLAGRTYEQYF. For the CDR3, the DNA is TGTGCCAGCAAACTAGCGGGGCGCACCTACGAGCAGTACTTC.